This T cell receptor (beta chain) was captured by sequencing in a study of blood T cells in healthy people across ages. Study-wide results and limits: Long-lived donors exceeded aged donors in naive CD4+ cells and diversity. Higher naive T cell percentage went strongly together with higher TCR beta diversity. Unsorted PBMC material precluded a definitive naive versus antigen-experienced comparison.

Germline-derived CDR1 and CDR2 are SGDLS and YYNGEE. CDR3 size: 14 residues. Extraction yielded at least 5 micrograms of total RNA per sample. Details on this clonotype: Its cognate antigen is unknown.

A second PCR, run for about 6 to 12 cycles, used a sample-barcoded 5' primer plus a J-beta primer mix. TCRdb ran MiXCR on the 5' RACE reads and lists one entry per CDR3 protein. The data contain 1.5 million to 2 million distinct CDR3 sequences, roughly two fifths of them singletons. Sequenced material: blood. The chain is built from TRBV9 and TRBJ2-4, with a tentative D call TRBD1 (5 bases). The DNA end is more similar to TRBJ2-7, so the J call may be wrong. The source of this sequence is a human donor in good health. The CDR3 DNA reads TGTGCCAGCAGCTACAGGACGGAATCCTACGAGCAGTACTTC. This codes for CASSYRTESYEQYF.